One and the same sample provided the 14 T cell receptor beta chains below, sequenced in a study of blood T cells in healthy people across ages. Then a second PCR, running roughly 7 to 11 cycles, was carried out with a sample-barcoded 5' primer and a J-beta primer mix. Via MiXCR, TCRdb re-called the 5' RACE reads, giving one row per CDR3 protein. Seen here are about 780,000 distinct CDR3 sequences, about 45% observed once, and the top ten hold 15% to 20%. The sample consisted of blood. The source is an elderly man in good health.

The rearrangement links TRBV6-5 to TRBJ2-1, with D perhaps assigned TRBD1 or TRBD2 (6 bases each). The CDR3 spans 14 residues. Germline CDR1 MNHEY, CDR2 SVGAGI. Trimming stripped 2 bases from V and 3 bases from J, with 8 bases between. The CDR3 DNA reads TGTGCCAGCAGTTACAGGGGGGTCTACAATGAGCAGTTCTTC. This codes for CASSYRGVYNEQFF.

This chain uses TRBV7-9 with TRBJ2-1; TRBD1 aligns across 11 bases. This CDR3 is 14 amino acids long. Unmatched junction bases numbered 3, after V lost 3 bases and J lost 8 bases. From germline, CDR1 is SEHNR and CDR2 FQNEAQ (reference sequence). The CDR3, as DNA: TGTGCCAGCAGCTTGGCGGGACAGGGGGATGAGCAGTTCTTC. This translates into CASSLAGQGDEQFF. Full variable domain (remainder filled in from reference TRBV7-9 and TRBJ2-1): DTGVSQNPRHKITKRGQNVTFRCDPISEHNRLYWYRQTLGQGPEFLTYFQNEAQLEKSRLLSDRFSAERPKGSFSTLEIQRTEQGDSAMYLCASSLAGQGDEQFFGPGTRLTVL.

In this sample, this clonotype turned up once. At one end, the junction sequence differs from germline, possibly due to a read error. The V call is TRBV20-1, the J call TRBJ2-1, with a weak D call TRBD2 (5 bases). The CDR3 extends over 11 amino acids. Germline V gene lookup returns CDR1 DFQATT and CDR2 SNEGSKA (reference sequence). The CDR3 region is CSVEVYNKQFF. The CDR3 bases are TGCAGTGTGGAGGTCTACAATAAGCAGTTCTTC.

This clonotype was picked up a small number of times. The genes are TRBV30 and TRBJ1-1; 8 positions agree with TRBD1. The germline gives CDR1 GTSNPN, CDR2 SVGIG (reference sequence). There are 14 residues in the CDR3. V was pared by 1 base and J by 6 bases, with 7 bases of the junction left unmatched. CDR3 nucleotides: TGTGCCTGGAGTGGAACAGGGGGTATCGCTGAAGCTTTCTTT. It translates to CAWSGTGGIAEAFF.

The chain carries TRBV20-1 and TRBJ2-3, with TRBD1 matching over 7 bases. The CDR3 is 12 residues long. Germline CDR1 is DFQATT and CDR2 is SNEGSKA (reference sequence). Unmatched junction bases numbered 1, after V lost 6 bases and J lost 1 base. The DNA for the CDR3 is TGCAGTGCGCAGGGGGGCACAGATACGCAGTATTTT. It specifies CSAQGGTDTQYF.

This clonotype appeared a few times. The CDR3 reads CASSLRLDPQETQYF. The CDR3 nucleotides are TGTGCCAGCAGCTTAAGACTGGATCCACAAGAGACCCAGTACTTC. V usage is TRBV7-9 and J usage is TRBJ2-5; D call uncertain. CDR1 SEHNR and CDR2 FQNEAQ come from the germline V gene (reference sequence). The CDR3 sequence is 15 residues long. V was pared by 2 bases and J by 2 bases, with 12 bases between.

The chain is built from TRBV20-1 and TRBJ2-7, with D hard to call. The CDR3 has 14 residues. Trimming shortened V by 3 bases and J by 2 bases, and 14 bases separated the two germline ends. Germline CDR1 DFQATT, CDR2 SNEGSKA (reference sequence). CDR3 nucleotide sequence: TGCAGTGCTAGCGATTATTTGAAGACCTACGAGCAGTACTTC. This translates into CSASDYLKTYEQYF.

This clonotype was picked up many times. The V gene is TRBV12-3 or TRBV12-4, the J gene TRBJ1-5; TRBD1 aligns across 11 bases. CDR3 length equals 17 residues. V lost 5 bases, J lost 8 bases, and 14 bases stayed unmatched. CDR3 nucleotide sequence: TGTGCCAGCAGTAGCAGAACCGGGACAGGGGGTTTTGAGCCCCAGCATTTT. Amino acid sequence: CASSSRTGTGGFEPQHF.

This clonotype was detected only a few times. The chain couples TRBV5-1 to TRBJ2-2; D remains unclear. Trimming shortened V by 6 bases and J by 9 bases, and 9 bases separated the two germline ends. Per the germline V gene, CDR1 is SGHRS and CDR2 is YFSETQ. The CDR3 is 11 residues long. The CDR3 loop reads CASKGPRELFF. The CDR3 nucleotides read TGCGCCAGCAAGGGCCCCCGGGAGCTGTTTTTT.

The chain couples TRBV14 to TRBJ2-5; 7 positions agree with TRBD2. V trimming: 1 base; J trimming: 4 bases; junction bases outside the gene matches: 9. CDR3 length: 16 residues. Germline CDR1 SGHDN, CDR2 FVKESK. CDR3 protein: CASSQGLREIGETQYF. As DNA, the CDR3 is TGTGCCAGCAGCCAAGGCCTGCGGGAGATAGGAGAGACCCAGTACTTC.

This clonotype was counted a few times. The chain has TRBV20-1 and TRBJ1-1, with 7 positions matching TRBD1. V gave up 6 bases and J gave up 3 bases; unmatched junction bases: 4. From germline, CDR1 is DFQATT and CDR2 SNEGSKA (reference sequence). CDR3 length: 12 residues. CDR3 sequence: CSARQGDTEAFF. For the CDR3, the DNA is TGCAGTGCCCGACAGGGAGACACTGAAGCTTTCTTT.

The chain has TRBV2 and TRBJ2-5; tentatively, D is TRBD2 (5 bases). The CDR3 covers 15 residues. Germline assignment: CDR1 SNHLY and CDR2 FYNNEI. The V and J ends lost 8 bases and 11 bases respectively, with 27 bases between them. In DNA form, the CDR3 reads TGTGCCAGCCGCGGCGGAGGTAGTTCAACCAATGAGCAGTACTTC. This encodes CASRGGGSSTNEQYF.

This clonotype was found a few times. The rearrangement links TRBV20-1 to TRBJ2-7; TRBD2 matches at 13 bases. The germline V gene encodes CDR1 DFQATT and CDR2 SNEGSKA (reference sequence). The CDR3 totals 15 residues. The junction had 7 bases not matched to a gene; V was cut back by 6 bases and J by 2 bases. In DNA, the CDR3 is TGCAGTGCCCCTGAGGGGACTAGCGGGACCTACGAGCAGTACTTC. Its protein product is CSAPEGTSGTYEQYF.

This clonotype has at least ten counts. The rearrangement links TRBV20-1 to TRBJ2-5; 14 bases match TRBD2. CDR1 and CDR2 (germline): DFQATT, SNEGSKA (reference sequence). The V gene end was trimmed by 3 bases and the J gene end by 3 bases; junction bases not matched to a gene: 3. The CDR3 extends over 15 amino acids. CDR3 DNA sequence: TGCAGTGCTAGCTGGGGACTAGCGGGGGAAGAGACCCAGTACTTC. This encodes CSASWGLAGEETQYF.